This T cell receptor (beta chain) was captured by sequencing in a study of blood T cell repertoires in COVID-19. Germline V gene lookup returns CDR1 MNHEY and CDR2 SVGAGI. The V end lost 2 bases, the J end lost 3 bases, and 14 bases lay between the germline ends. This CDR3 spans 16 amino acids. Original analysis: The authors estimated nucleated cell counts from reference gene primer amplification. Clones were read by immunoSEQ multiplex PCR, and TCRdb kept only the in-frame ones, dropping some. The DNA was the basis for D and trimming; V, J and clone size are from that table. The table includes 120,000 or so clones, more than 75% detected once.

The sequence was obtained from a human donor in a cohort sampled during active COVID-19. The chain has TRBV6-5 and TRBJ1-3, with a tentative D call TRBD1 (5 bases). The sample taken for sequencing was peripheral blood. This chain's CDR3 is CASSYGGGVSGNTIYF. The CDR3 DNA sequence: TGTGCCAGCAGTTACGGGGGAGGGGTCAGTGGAAACACCATATATTTT.